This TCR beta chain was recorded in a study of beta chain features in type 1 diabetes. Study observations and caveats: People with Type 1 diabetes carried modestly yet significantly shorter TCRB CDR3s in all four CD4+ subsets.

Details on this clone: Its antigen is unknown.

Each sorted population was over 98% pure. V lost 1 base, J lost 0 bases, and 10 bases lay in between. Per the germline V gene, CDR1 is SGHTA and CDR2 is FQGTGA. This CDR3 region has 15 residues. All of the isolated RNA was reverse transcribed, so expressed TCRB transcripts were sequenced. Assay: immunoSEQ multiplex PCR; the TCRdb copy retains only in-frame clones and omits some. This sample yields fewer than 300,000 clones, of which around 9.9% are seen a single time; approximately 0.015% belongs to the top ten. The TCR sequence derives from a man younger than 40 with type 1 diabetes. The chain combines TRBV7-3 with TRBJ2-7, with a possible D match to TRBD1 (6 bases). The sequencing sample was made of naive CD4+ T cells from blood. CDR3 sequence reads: CASSLRPGDSYEQYF. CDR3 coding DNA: TGTGCCAGCAGCTTAAGGCCAGGGGACTCCTACGAGCAGTACTTC.